This TCR beta chain stems from a study of shared clonotypes between healthy human individuals. Overall study: Per donor, CD8 memory used one plate, CD8 naive used two, CD4 memory used three and CD4 naive used three. General study findings and limits: Among a handful of donors, roughly 5% of naive CD4 clonotypes were found in common. The donor pool, a small one, limited the genetic and exposure-history diversity represented. Compared with clonotypes that all four donors shared, non-shared clonotypes had lower generation probabilities.

The protocol was immunoSEQ multiplex PCR, while the TCRdb copy is restricted to in-frame clones and leaves out a portion. Counted here are over a million clones, roughly 95% occurring once; the ten biggest clones make up roughly 1.2%. Notes on this clone: Its antigen is not identified. Other DNA sequences of this sample code for an identical CDR3.

With 0 bases removed from V and 5 bases from J, the gap between germline ends came to 7 bases. The V gene's germline CDR1 is GTSNPN and CDR2 SVGIG (reference sequence). The CDR3 loop spans 12 amino acids. The rearrangement joins TRBV30 to TRBJ1-2, with D unresolved. Sequencing input: naive CD4+ T cells sorted from blood. Specified subset: CD45RA+ positively selected. The source is a man younger than 40 in good health. This chain's CDR3 is CAWSVAGYGYTF. The DNA for the CDR3 is TGTGCCTGGAGTGTGGCCGGATATGGCTACACCTTC.